Following are 14 T cell receptor beta chains from one sample sequenced in a study of shared clonotypes between healthy human individuals (dated by TCRdb to 2020 to 2022). For the CD8 naive samples, CD45RO-negative cells were positively selected for CCR7, yielding a CD45RA+CCR7+ population from which TemRA cells were excluded. The method behind the library was the immunoSEQ multiplex PCR assay. TCRdb holds this immuneACCESS table with in-frame rearrangements only. Some clones are missing; in checked studies, unresolved V genes explain under half, and the rest has no known cause. This sample holds 650,000 to 800,000 clones; about 90% were observed only once. 24% of the sample is taken by the ten largest. Input material: naive CD8+ T cells sorted from blood. The cell subset or site label, read with the paper, signifies: CD45RA+CCR7+. The receptors here all came from a man younger than 40 in good health.

The chain joins TRBV29-1 to TRBJ2-1; 9 nucleotides match TRBD1. V was pared by 7 bases and J by 8 bases, with 6 bases of the junction left unmatched. The CDR3 loop spans 12 amino acids. CDR1 is SQVTM and CDR2 is ANQGSEA in the germline V gene. CDR3 amino acids: CSGLTGGDEQFF. The CDR3 coding sequence is TGCAGCGGGCTCACAGGGGGCGATGAGCAGTTCTTC.

This chain uses TRBV29-1 with TRBJ2-1; TRBD1 matches 9 bases. Germline loops: CDR1 SQVTM, CDR2 ANQGSEA. J gave up 3 bases and V 6 bases, and 12 bases lay outside the gene matches. The CDR3 length is 16 residues. DNA of the CDR3: TGCAGCGTCGACCCCCCGGAGACAGGGGGCTACAATGAGCAGTTCTTC. As protein: CSVDPPETGGYNEQFF.

This chain uses TRBV14 with TRBJ2-2, with 7 bases that match TRBD2. Germline CDR1 reads SGHDN; CDR2 reads FVKESK. The CDR3 spans 15 residues. The V gene end was trimmed by 2 bases and the J gene end by 4 bases; junction bases not matched to a gene: 4. In DNA form, the CDR3 reads TGTGCCAGCAGCCAACCAGGGAGGGTCACCGGGGAGCTGTTTTTT. As protein: CASSQPGRVTGELFF.

The genes are TRBV7-2 and TRBJ2-7; D not certain. Trimming left V 0 bases short and J 2 bases short, with 8 bases between. The CDR3 covers 14 residues. Germline V gene sequence: CDR1 SGHTA, CDR2 FQGNSA. CDR3 residues: CASSLAIGPYEQYF. The CDR3 nucleotides are TGTGCCAGCAGCTTAGCGATTGGACCCTACGAGCAGTACTTC.

The chain has TRBV7-9 and TRBJ2-1, with 13 positions matching TRBD2. Germline V gene data show CDR1 as SEHNR and CDR2 as FQNEAQ (reference sequence). Germline trimming cut 6 bases from V and 2 bases from J; bases unmatched to any gene: 4. The CDR3 length is 16 residues. CDR3 DNA: TGTGCCAGCAGGGGACTAGCGGGACAAACCTACAATGAGCAGTTCTTC. It translates to CASRGLAGQTYNEQFF.

This clone was counted between two and nine times. This chain links TRBV5-6 with TRBJ1-5, with D tentatively TRBD1 (5 bases). Trimming removed 4 bases from V and 8 bases from J, with 13 bases in between. The germline V gene encodes CDR1 SGHDT and CDR2 YYEEEE. There are 13 residues in the CDR3. The CDR3 reads CASSGSGVEPQHF. The CDR3 DNA is TGTGCCAGCAGCGGATCGGGGGTGGAGCCCCAGCATTTT.

This clone was seen only once. Within the sample, other DNA sequences also encode this same CDR3. The gene calls are TRBV5-1 and TRBJ2-7; TRBD1 matches 7 bases. The CDR3 totals 14 residues. V lost 0 bases and J lost 1; bases outside the gene matches: 1. CDR1 is SGHRS, CDR2 YFSETQ, per germline. CDR3 amino acids: CASSLGQGSYEQYF. CDR3 nucleotides: TGCGCCAGCAGCTTGGGACAGGGATCCTACGAGCAGTACTTC.

V usage is TRBV6-6 and J usage is TRBJ2-1, with D possibly called TRBD1 or TRBD2 (5 bases each). The CDR3 runs to 13 residues. V shed 7 bases and J shed 8 bases, with 15 bases lying between them. CDR1 and CDR2 from the germline V gene are MNHNY and SVGAGI (reference sequence). Written as DNA, the CDR3 is TGTGCCAGCACTGGGGGATTCGTTCATGAGCAGTTCTTC. Translated: CASTGGFVHEQFF.

The V call is TRBV5-1, the J call TRBJ2-1; 11 nucleotides agree with TRBD2. The CDR3 is made up of 16 amino acids. Unmatched junction bases numbered 6, after V lost 0 bases and J lost 7 bases. The germline CDR1 and CDR2 sequences are SGHRS and YFSETQ. The DNA for the CDR3 is TGCGCCAGCAGCTTGGATACTAGCGGGAGTGGAAATGAGCAGTTCTTC. Its translation is CASSLDTSGSGNEQFF.

V usage is TRBV2 and J usage is TRBJ2-7; D possibly corresponds to TRBD2 (6 bases). With 6 bases removed from V and 2 bases from J, the gap between germline ends came to 23 bases. This CDR3 region has 17 residues. Germline values: CDR1 SNHLY, CDR2 FYNNEI. CDR3: CASSAPKGGTNTYEQYF. The DNA for the CDR3 is TGTGCCAGCAGCGCCCCTAAAGGCGGGACGAATACCTACGAGCAGTACTTC.

The chain is built from TRBV7-9 and TRBJ2-2, with a weak D call TRBD2 (7 bases). This CDR3 has 13 amino acids. Germline V gene sequence: CDR1 SEHNR, CDR2 FQNEAQ (reference sequence). V was pared by 11 bases and J by 3 bases, with 13 bases between. CDR3 DNA sequence: TGTGCCGGACGGGGGGCGGACACCGGGGAGCTGTTTTTT. It is translated as CAGRGADTGELFF.

This chain links TRBV6-1 with TRBJ2-5; TRBD2 is a possible D gene (6 bases). Germline V gives CDR1 MNHNS, CDR2 SASEGT. CDR3 length: 15 amino acids. V was pared by 2 bases and J by 7 bases, with 17 bases between. Written as DNA, the CDR3 is TGTGCCAGCAGTGAAACGGCCGGCCGGGGGTTGACCCAGTACTTC. Its translation is CASSETAGRGLTQYF.

The rearrangement joins TRBV27 to TRBJ2-7; the D gene is possibly TRBD1 (6 bases). Germline V lookup: CDR1 MNHEY, CDR2 SMNVEV (reference sequence). With 4 bases removed from V and 2 bases from J, the gap between germline ends came to 12 bases. This CDR3 region has 14 residues. CDR3 amino acids: CASSYGRGPYEQYF. DNA for the CDR3: TGTGCCAGCAGTTATGGCAGGGGCCCCTACGAGCAGTACTTC.

This clone has more than one count but fewer than ten. The DNA for the CDR3 is TGTGCCAGCAGCAGGAGAGCTGGGACGCCCTACGAGCAGTACTTC. This translates into CASSRRAGTPYEQYF. The chain joins TRBV14 to TRBJ2-7; TRBD1 or TRBD2 may be the D gene (5 bases each). CDR1 is SGHDN and CDR2 is FVKESK in the germline V gene. This CDR3 spans 15 amino acids. V gave up 5 bases and J gave up 2 bases, with 16 bases separating them.